This TCR beta chain was sequenced during a study of control samples from healthy donors and cancer patients. The repertoire was sequenced with immunoSEQ multiplex PCR; TCRdb's copy has only in-frame clones and lacks some. This table holds 100,000 to 150,000 clones, roughly 92% found once. The germline V gene has CDR1 KGHSH and CDR2 LQKENI. V was pared by 3 bases and J by 2 bases, with 9 bases of the junction left unmatched. The CDR3 consists of 17 residues. Sample: blood. The rearrangement uses TRBV18 and TRBJ2-1; TRBD2 agrees at 8 bases. The TCR originated in a man younger than 30 in good health. The CDR3 bases are TGTGCCAGCTCACCCTCTGGGCGGGGGGCCGCCTACAATGAGCAGTTCTTC. This gives the protein CASSPSGRGAAYNEQFF.